The 17 T cell receptor beta chains given below trace back to one sample, sequenced in a study of OX40 agonist ivuxolimab in advanced cancers. Profiling relied on immunoSEQ multiplex PCR, and the TCRdb table lists in-frame clones only, not all of them. The sample consists of 130,000 or so clones, 93% of them appearing once. Here the sequenced sample was CD4+ or CD8+ T cells sorted from blood, taken in a trial of the OX40 agonist ivuxolimab. All receptors derive from an adult with an advanced solid tumor such as melanoma, head and neck, liver or kidney cancer.

This rearrangement joins TRBV6-4 to TRBJ2-1; no reliable D call. V was pared by 3 bases and J by 9 bases, with 12 bases between. The germline gives CDR1 MRHNA, CDR2 SNTAGT. The CDR3 is 13 residues long. The CDR3 sequence: CASSDVPWGEQFF. The CDR3 nucleotides are TGTGCCAGCAGTGATGTACCTTGGGGTGAGCAGTTCTTC.

This sequence joins TRBV19 and TRBJ2-7; no reliable D call. In germline, CDR1 is LNHDA, CDR2 SQIVND (reference sequence). V was pared by 8 bases and J by 2 bases, with 16 bases between. CDR3 length: 14 residues. CDR3 coding DNA: TGTGCCAGTCGTACCGGAACGACACCCTACGAGCAGTACTTC. Protein product: CASRTGTTPYEQYF. The full variable domain, with the rest looked up from reference TRBV19 and TRBJ2-7, is DGGITQSPKYLFRKEGQNVTLSCEQNLNHDAMYWYRQDPGQGLRLIYYSQIVNDFQKGDIAEGYSVSREKKESFPLTVTSAQKNPTAFYLCASRTGTTPYEQYFGPGTRLTVT.

The chain employs TRBV7-2 and TRBJ2-1; TRBD1 agrees at 8 bases. Looked up from germline, CDR1 is SGHTA and CDR2 is FQGNSA. The CDR3 spans 15 residues. J was trimmed by 3 bases and V by 5 bases; bases with no gene match: 6. DNA for the CDR3: TGTGCCAGCAGCGTCCAGGGGGCAGGCTACAATGAGCAGTTCTTC. The encoded protein is CASSVQGAGYNEQFF. Full variable domain (outside the CDR3, taken from reference TRBV7-2 and TRBJ2-1): GAGVSQSPSNKVTEKGKDVELRCDPISGHTALYWYRQSLGQGLEFLIYFQGNSAPDKSGLPSDRFSAERTGGSVSTLTIQRTQQEDSAVYLCASSVQGAGYNEQFFGPGTRLTVL.

The chain couples TRBV11-2 to TRBJ2-7; 11 bases line up with TRBD2. Trimming cost V 4 bases and J 4 bases; bases outside gene matches: 3. The length of the CDR3 is 14 residues. The germline gives CDR1 SGHAT, CDR2 FQNNGV. The CDR3 loop is CASSSTSGIYEQYF. DNA for the CDR3: TGTGCCAGCAGCTCGACTAGCGGGATATACGAGCAGTACTTC.

This clone was detected once. The chain joins TRBV4-3 to TRBJ2-1, with D perhaps matching TRBD2 (6 bases). Germline V CDR1 and CDR2: LGHNA, YSLEER. The CDR3 sequence is 16 residues long. V lost 3 bases, J lost 1 base, and 13 bases lay in between. CDR3 sequence reads: CASSQSVGGSYNEQFF. The CDR3 bases are TGCGCCAGCAGCCAGAGCGTGGGGGGTTCCTACAATGAGCAGTTCTTC.

This chain uses TRBV5-1 with TRBJ1-5, with TRBD1 matching over 9 bases. The CDR3 has 15 amino acids. The V and J ends lost 4 bases and 4 bases, in that order; junction bases with no gene match: 6. Germline values: CDR1 SGHRS, CDR2 YFSETQ. CDR3 loop: CASSNGTGRNQPQHF. DNA for the CDR3: TGCGCCAGCAGCAACGGGACAGGGAGGAATCAGCCCCAGCATTTT. The full variable domain, completed using reference TRBV5-1 and TRBJ1-5, is KAGVTQTPRYLIKTRGQQVTLSCSPISGHRSVSWYQQTPGQGLQFLFEYFSETQRNKGNFPGRFSGRQFSNSRSEMNVSTLELGDSALYLCASSNGTGRNQPQHFGDGTRLSIL.

V is TRBV5-1 and J is TRBJ2-3, with TRBD2 matching 10 bases. The V gene end was trimmed by 4 bases and the J gene end by 1 base; junction bases not matched to a gene: 6. Germline assignment: CDR1 SGHRS and CDR2 YFSETQ. CDR3 length equals 16 residues. Here the CDR3 reads CASSPPGTSGTDTQYF. The CDR3 DNA sequence: TGCGCCAGCAGCCCTCCTGGGACTAGCGGCACAGATACGCAGTATTTT.

This sequence joins TRBV11-3 and TRBJ2-5; D possibly corresponds to TRBD2 (5 bases). Germline V lookup: CDR1 SGHNT, CDR2 YENEEA. V shed 1 base and J shed 5 bases, with 17 bases lying between them. The CDR3 runs 16 residues. CDR3 sequence reads: CASSLGVGPVAETQYF. CDR3 in DNA: TGTGCCAGCAGCTTAGGAGTGGGCCCGGTAGCGGAGACCCAGTACTTC. The whole variable domain, remainder taken from reference TRBV11-3 and TRBJ2-5, is EAGVVQSPRYKIIEKKQPVAFWCNPISGHNTLYWYLQNLGQGPELLIRYENEEAVDDSQLPKDRFSAERLKGVDSTLKIQPAELGDSAVYLCASSLGVGPVAETQYFGPGTRLLVL.

The chain recombines TRBV6-5 with TRBJ1-6; a weak D match, TRBD1 (5 bases). Germline V CDR1 and CDR2: MNHEY, SVGAGI. The V end was cut by 7 bases, the J end by 9 bases, with 16 bases between. The CDR3 is made up of 14 amino acids. The CDR3 loop reads CASTPGTATSPLHF. The CDR3 DNA is TGTGCCAGCACCCCCGGGACTGCAACTTCACCCCTCCACTTT.

The V and J genes are TRBV15 and TRBJ1-3, with a possible D match to TRBD1 (6 bases). The CDR3 consists of 16 residues. Between the trimmed V and J ends, which lost 0 bases and 7 bases, there was a span of 16 bases. The germline V gene has CDR1 LNHNV and CDR2 YYDKDF (reference sequence). CDR3 region: CATSRDGAGAGNTIYF. CDR3 DNA sequence: TGTGCCACCAGCAGAGATGGGGCAGGGGCCGGGAACACCATATATTTT.

The gene calls are TRBV4-3 and TRBJ2-5; D possibly corresponds to TRBD1 (6 bases). CDR1 is LGHNA, CDR2 YSLEER, per germline. The CDR3 length is 14 residues. The germline V and J ends were trimmed by 1 base and 3 bases, with 9 bases remaining between them. This chain's CDR3 is CASSQAAGEETQYF. DNA of the CDR3: TGCGCCAGCAGCCAAGCGGCAGGGGAAGAGACCCAGTACTTC.

The gene calls are TRBV5-1 and TRBJ2-1; unclear D gene. The CDR3 is 16 residues long. The V gene's germline CDR1 is SGHRS and CDR2 YFSETQ. With 1 base removed from V and 2 bases from J, the gap between germline ends came to 13 bases. In DNA form, the CDR3 reads TGCGCCAGCAGCTTGCTCGGGCCGTCTACCTACAATGAGCAGTTCTTC. Its protein product is CASSLLGPSTYNEQFF.

CDR3 DNA: TGTGCCAGTAGTAACCTCCAGGGGGGGAGTTGGGAGCAGTACTTC. Residues: CASSNLQGGSWEQYF. This chain links TRBV19 with TRBJ2-5; D possibly uses TRBD1 or TRBD2 (7 bases each). Germline CDR1 reads LNHDA; CDR2 reads SQIVND (reference sequence). V shed 4 bases and J shed 11 bases, with 23 bases lying between them. The CDR3 has 15 amino acids.

The V and J genes are TRBV28 and TRBJ1-2, with 7 bases fitting TRBD1. V lost 3 bases and J lost 8; bases outside the gene matches: 12. CDR1 and CDR2 (germline): MDHEN, SYDVKM. CDR3 length: 15 amino acids. The CDR3 region is CASSFWRGRDGGYTF. The DNA for the CDR3 is TGTGCCAGCAGTTTTTGGAGGGGGCGCGATGGGGGCTACACCTTC.

The chain has TRBV6-5 and TRBJ1-5, with 8 bases identical to TRBD1. Losses at the gene ends were 5 bases for V and 9 bases for J; bases not matched to a gene: 9. Germline CDR1 and CDR2: MNHEY and SVGAGI. The CDR3 contains 14 residues. The CDR3 nucleotides are TGTGCCAGCAGTGAGGACAGGGTTTCAGGGCCCCAGCATTTT. It encodes CASSEDRVSGPQHF.

The chain combines TRBV11-2 with TRBJ2-7, with D possibly being TRBD1 or TRBD2 (6 bases each). CDR3 size: 14 residues. The V end lost 8 bases, the J end lost 4 bases, and 18 bases lay between the germline ends. CDR1 SGHAT and CDR2 FQNNGV come from the germline V gene. The CDR3 DNA sequence: TGTGCCAGCTGGGGACGGGGGCTCTCTTACGAGCAGTACTTC. Translation gives CASWGRGLSYEQYF.

The chain couples TRBV9 to TRBJ2-5; TRBD2 aligns across 9 bases. J was trimmed by 3 bases and V by 5 bases; bases with no gene match: 8. CDR3 length: 15 residues. Germline V CDR1 and CDR2: SGDLS, YYNGEE. CDR3 nucleotides: TGTGCCAGCAGTTGGCGGGCTAGCGGGGAAGAGACCCAGTACTTC. This translates into CASSWRASGEETQYF.